This TCR beta chain was captured by sequencing in a study of shared clonotypes between healthy human individuals. Study observations and caveats: With a handful of donors compared, roughly 5% of naive CD4 clonotypes were shared. A generally larger estimated richness was seen in naive subsets than in memory subsets.

There are 15 residues in the CDR3. V was clipped by 3 bases and J by 1 base, with 12 bases between them. The V gene's germline CDR1 is KGHSH and CDR2 LQKENI. Using immunoSEQ multiplex PCR, the repertoire was profiled, and TCRdb retains in-frame clones only, with some absent. The table lists some 2,000,000 clones, 90% to 97% of them singletons. Details on this clone: Antigen specificity is unknown.

Every donor, a Caucasian adult, lived in Nashville, Tennessee. This chain connects TRBV18 to TRBJ2-5; D may be TRBD1 (6 bases). The material sequenced was naive CD4+ T cells sorted from blood. Subset denoted: CD45RA+ positively selected. The source is a young man in good health. The CDR3 reads CASSPSGQPQETQYF. The CDR3 bases are TGTGCCAGCTCACCGTCCGGACAGCCCCAAGAGACCCAGTACTTC.